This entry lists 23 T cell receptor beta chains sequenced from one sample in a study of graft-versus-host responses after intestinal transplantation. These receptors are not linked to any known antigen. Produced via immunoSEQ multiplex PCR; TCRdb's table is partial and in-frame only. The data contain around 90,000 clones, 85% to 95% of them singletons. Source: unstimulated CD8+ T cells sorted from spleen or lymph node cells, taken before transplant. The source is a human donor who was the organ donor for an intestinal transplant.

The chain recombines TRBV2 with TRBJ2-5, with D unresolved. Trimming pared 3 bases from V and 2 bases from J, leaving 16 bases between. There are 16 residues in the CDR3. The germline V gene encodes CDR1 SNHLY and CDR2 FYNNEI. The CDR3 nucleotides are TGTGCCAGCAGTGATTACCTCGCGGTCACACAAGAGACCCAGTACTTC. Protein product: CASSDYLAVTQETQYF. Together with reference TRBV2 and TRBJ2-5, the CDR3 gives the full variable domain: EPEVTQTPSHQVTQMGQEVILRCVPISNHLYFYWYRQILGQKVEFLVSFYNNEISEKSEIFDDQFSVERPDGSNFTLKIRSTKLEDSAMYFCASSDYLAVTQETQYFGPGTRLLVL.

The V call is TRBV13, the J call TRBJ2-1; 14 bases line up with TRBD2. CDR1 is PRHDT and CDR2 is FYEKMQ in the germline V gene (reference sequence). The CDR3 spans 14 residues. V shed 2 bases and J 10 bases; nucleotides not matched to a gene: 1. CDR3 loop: CASSLRTSGGEQFF. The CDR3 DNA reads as TGTGCCAGCAGCTTAAGGACTAGCGGGGGGGAGCAGTTCTTC.

The CDR3 DNA is TGTGCCAGCAGCTTAGTTGGACAGTGGAACACCGGGGAGCTGTTTTTT. Its translation: CASSLVGQWNTGELFF. The chain is built from TRBV11-2 and TRBJ2-2, with D possibly being TRBD1 (6 bases). V lost 1 base and J lost 1, with 10 bases in between. CDR1 SGHAT and CDR2 FQNNGV come from the germline V gene. This CDR3 region has 16 residues. The whole variable domain, filled in from reference TRBV11-2 and TRBJ2-2, reads EAGVAQSPRYKIIEKRQSVAFWCNPISGHATLYWYQQILGQGPKLLIQFQNNGVVDDSQLPKDRFSAERLKGVDSTLKIQPAKLEDSAVYLCASSLVGQWNTGELFFGEGSRLTVL.

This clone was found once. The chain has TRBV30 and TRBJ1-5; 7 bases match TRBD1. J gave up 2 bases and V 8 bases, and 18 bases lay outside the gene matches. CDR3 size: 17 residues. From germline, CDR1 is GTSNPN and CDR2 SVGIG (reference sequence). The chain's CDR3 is CAPSPPTGTVGNQPQHF. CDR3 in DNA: TGTGCCCCCTCCCCCCCTACCGGGACAGTAGGCAATCAGCCCCAGCATTTT.

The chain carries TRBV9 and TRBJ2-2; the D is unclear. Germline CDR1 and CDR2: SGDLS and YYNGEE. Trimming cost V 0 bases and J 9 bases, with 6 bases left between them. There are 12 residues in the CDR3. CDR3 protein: CASSVDERELFF. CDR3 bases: TGTGCCAGCAGCGTAGACGAGCGGGAGCTGTTTTTT. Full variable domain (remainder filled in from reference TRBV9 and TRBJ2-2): DSGVTQTPKHLITATGQRVTLRCSPRSGDLSVYWYQQSLDQGLQFLIQYYNGEERAKGNILERFSAQQFPDLHSELNLSSLELGDSALYFCASSVDERELFFGEGSRLTVL.

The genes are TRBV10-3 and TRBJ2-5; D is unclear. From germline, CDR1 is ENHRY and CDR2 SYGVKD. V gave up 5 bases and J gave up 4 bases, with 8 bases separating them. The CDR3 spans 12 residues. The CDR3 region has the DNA TGTGCCATCAGTAGAGAGAGAGAGACCCAGTACTTC. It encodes CAISRERETQYF.

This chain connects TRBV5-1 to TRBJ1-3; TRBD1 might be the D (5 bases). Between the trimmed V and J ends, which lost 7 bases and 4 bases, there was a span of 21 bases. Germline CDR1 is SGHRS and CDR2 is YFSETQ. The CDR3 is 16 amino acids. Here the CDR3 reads CASPQSLGDYGNTIYF. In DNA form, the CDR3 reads TGCGCCAGCCCCCAGTCGTTGGGGGACTACGGAAACACCATATATTTT.

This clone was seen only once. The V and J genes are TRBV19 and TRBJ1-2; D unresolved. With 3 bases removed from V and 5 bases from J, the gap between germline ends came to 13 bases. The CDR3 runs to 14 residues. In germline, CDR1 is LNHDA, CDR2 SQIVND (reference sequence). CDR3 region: CASSISPPRYGYTF. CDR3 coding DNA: TGTGCCAGTAGTATCTCGCCCCCACGGTATGGCTACACCTTC.

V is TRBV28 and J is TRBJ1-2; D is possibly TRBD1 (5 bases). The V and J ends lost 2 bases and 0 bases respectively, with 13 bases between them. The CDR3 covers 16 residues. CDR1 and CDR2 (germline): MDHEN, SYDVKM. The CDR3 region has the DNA TGTGCCAGCAGTTTAACAGGAAAATACACTAACTATGGCTACACCTTC. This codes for CASSLTGKYTNYGYTF.

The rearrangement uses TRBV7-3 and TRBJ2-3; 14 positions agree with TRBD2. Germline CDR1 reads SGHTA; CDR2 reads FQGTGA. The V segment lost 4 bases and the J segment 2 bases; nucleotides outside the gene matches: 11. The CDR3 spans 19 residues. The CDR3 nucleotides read TGTGCCAGCAGCTCGCCAGGACTAGCGGGGGGTATTATCACAGATACGCAGTATTTT. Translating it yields CASSSPGLAGGIITDTQYF.

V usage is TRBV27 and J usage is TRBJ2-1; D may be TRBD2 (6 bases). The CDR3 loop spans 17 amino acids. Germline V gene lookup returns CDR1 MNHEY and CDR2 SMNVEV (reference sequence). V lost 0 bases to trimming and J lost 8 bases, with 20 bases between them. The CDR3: CASSLSVAGSPDDEQFF. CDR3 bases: TGTGCCAGCAGTTTATCGGTGGCCGGGAGCCCAGACGATGAGCAGTTCTTC.

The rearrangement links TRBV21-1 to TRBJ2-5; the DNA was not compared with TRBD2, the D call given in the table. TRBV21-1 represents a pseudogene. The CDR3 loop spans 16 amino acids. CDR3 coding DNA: TGTGCCAGCAGCAACGACCGACGGGGGAGGTGGGAGACCCAGTACTTC. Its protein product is CASSNDRRGRWETQYF.

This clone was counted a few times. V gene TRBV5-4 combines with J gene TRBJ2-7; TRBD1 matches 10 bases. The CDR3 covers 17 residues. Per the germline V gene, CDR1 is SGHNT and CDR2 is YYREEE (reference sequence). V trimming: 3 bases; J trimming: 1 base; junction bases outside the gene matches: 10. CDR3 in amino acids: CASSSGTGAGGSYEQYF. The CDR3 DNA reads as TGTGCCAGCAGCTCCGGGACAGGGGCCGGGGGATCCTACGAGCAGTACTTC.

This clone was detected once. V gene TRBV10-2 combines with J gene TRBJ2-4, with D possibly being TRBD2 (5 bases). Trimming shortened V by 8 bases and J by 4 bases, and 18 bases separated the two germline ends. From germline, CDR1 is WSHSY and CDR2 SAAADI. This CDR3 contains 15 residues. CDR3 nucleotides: TGCGCCAGCGTCGATCGGACTCGACCTAAAAACATTCAGTACTTC. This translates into CASVDRTRPKNIQYF.

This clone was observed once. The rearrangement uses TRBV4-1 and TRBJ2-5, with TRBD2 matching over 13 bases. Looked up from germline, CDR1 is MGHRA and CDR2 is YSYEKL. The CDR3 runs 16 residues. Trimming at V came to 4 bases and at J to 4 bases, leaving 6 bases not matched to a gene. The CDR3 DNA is TGCGCCAGCAGCCTCCGAGGACTAGCGGGAGTAGAGACCCAGTACTTC. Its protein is CASSLRGLAGVETQYF.

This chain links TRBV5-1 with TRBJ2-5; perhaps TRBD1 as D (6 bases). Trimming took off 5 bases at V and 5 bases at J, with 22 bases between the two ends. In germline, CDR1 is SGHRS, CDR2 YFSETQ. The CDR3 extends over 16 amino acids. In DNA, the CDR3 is TGCGCCAGCAGGGCCCATAACCGGGACATTGATGAGACCCAGTACTTC. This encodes CASRAHNRDIDETQYF.

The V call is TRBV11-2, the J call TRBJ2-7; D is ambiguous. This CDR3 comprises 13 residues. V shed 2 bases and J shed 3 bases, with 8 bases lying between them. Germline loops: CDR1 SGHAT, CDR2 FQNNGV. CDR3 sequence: CASSLQDNYEQYF. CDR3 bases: TGTGCCAGCAGCTTACAGGATAACTACGAGCAGTACTTC.

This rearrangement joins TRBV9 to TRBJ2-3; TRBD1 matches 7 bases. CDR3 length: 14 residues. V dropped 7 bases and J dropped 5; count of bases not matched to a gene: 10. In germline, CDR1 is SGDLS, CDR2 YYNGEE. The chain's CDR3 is CASGTAAGGDTQYF. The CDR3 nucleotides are TGTGCCAGCGGGACAGCGGCCGGAGGAGATACGCAGTATTTT. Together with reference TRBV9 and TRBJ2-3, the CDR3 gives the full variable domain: DSGVTQTPKHLITATGQRVTLRCSPRSGDLSVYWYQQSLDQGLQFLIQYYNGEERAKGNILERFSAQQFPDLHSELNLSSLELGDSALYFCASGTAAGGDTQYFGPGTRLTVL.

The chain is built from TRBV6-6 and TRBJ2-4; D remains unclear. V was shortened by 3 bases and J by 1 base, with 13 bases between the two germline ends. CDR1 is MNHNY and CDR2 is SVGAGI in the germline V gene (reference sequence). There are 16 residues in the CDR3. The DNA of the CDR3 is TGTGCCAGCAGTTATGGGCCACCCAGGGCCAAAAACATTCAGTACTTC. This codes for CASSYGPPRAKNIQYF.

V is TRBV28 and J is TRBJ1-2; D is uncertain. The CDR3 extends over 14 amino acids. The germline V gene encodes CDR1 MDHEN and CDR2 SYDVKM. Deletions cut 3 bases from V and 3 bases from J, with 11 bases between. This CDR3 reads CASSLFGVDYGYTF. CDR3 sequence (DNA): TGTGCCAGCAGTTTGTTCGGGGTCGACTATGGCTACACCTTC.

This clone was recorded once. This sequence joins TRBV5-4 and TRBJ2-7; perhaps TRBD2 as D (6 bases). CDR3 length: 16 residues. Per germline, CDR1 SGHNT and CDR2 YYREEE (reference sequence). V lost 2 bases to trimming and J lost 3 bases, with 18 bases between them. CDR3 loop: CASSFLEGQGNYEQYF. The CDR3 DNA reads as TGTGCCAGCAGCTTTTTGGAGGGGCAGGGTAACTACGAGCAGTACTTC.

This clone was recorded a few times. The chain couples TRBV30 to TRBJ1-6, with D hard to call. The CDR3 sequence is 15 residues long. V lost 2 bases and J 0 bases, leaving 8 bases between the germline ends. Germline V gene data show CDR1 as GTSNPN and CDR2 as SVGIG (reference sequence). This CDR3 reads CAWSPVGSYNSPLHF. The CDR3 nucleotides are TGTGCCTGGAGTCCGGTCGGCTCCTATAATTCACCCCTCCACTTT. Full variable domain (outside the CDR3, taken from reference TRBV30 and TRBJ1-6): SQTIHQWPATLVQPVGSPLSLECTVEGTSNPNLYWYRQAAGRGLQLLFYSVGIGQISSEVPQNLSASRPQDRQFILSSKKLLLSDSGFYLCAWSPVGSYNSPLHFGNGTRLTVT.

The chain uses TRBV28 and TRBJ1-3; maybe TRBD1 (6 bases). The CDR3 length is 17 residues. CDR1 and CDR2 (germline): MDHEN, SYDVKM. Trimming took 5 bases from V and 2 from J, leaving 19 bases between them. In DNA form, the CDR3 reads TGTGCCAGCAGTCCCCCCGGACAGCCACCCACTGGAAACACCATATATTTT. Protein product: CASSPPGQPPTGNTIYF. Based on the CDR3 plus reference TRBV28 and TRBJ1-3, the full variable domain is DVKVTQSSRYLVKRTGEKVFLECVQDMDHENMFWYRQDPGLGLRLIYFSYDVKMKEKGDIPEGYSVSREKKERFSLILESASTNQTSMYLCASSPPGQPPTGNTIYFGEGSWLTVV.